A single TCR beta chain is shown here with its context. The data were taken from a study of T cell changes during pregnancy in multiple sclerosis. Here immunoSEQ multiplex PCR was the method, and the copy in TCRdb shows in-frame clones only, minus some. The sample contains tens of thousands of clones, approximately 92% of which appear only once. This CDR3 has 14 residues. Germline CDR1 SGHTA, CDR2 FQGNSA. Trimming stripped 1 base from V and 7 bases from J, with 13 bases between. The sequence was obtained from a female donor with multiple sclerosis, enrolled in a pregnancy study. V usage is TRBV7-2 and J usage is TRBJ1-2; D might be TRBD1 (6 bases). The sample was CD4+ T cells from peripheral blood mononuclear cells, taken in the first trimester of pregnancy. CDR3 loop: CASSLGAGEGGYTF. For the CDR3, the DNA is TGTGCCAGCAGCTTAGGGGCAGGGGAGGGTGGCTACACCTTC.